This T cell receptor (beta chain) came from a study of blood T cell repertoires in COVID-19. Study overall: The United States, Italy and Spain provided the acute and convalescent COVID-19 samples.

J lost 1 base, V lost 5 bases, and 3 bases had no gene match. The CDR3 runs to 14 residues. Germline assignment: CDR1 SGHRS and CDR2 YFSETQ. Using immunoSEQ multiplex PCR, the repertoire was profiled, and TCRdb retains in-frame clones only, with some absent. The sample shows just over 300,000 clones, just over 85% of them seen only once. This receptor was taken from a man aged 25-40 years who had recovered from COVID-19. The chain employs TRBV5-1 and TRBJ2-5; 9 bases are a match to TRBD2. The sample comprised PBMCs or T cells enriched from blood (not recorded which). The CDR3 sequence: CASSSGGPQETQYF. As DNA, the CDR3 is TGCGCCAGCAGTAGCGGGGGACCCCAAGAGACCCAGTACTTC.